The entry below describes one T cell receptor (beta chain). Its specificity is not known. This sample was taken from a study of early T cells in non-severe SARS-CoV-2 infection. The study, taken as a whole, reports: VDJdb-based matching was biased toward anti-spike CD8 responses and missed private and CD4 specificities.

V was clipped by 4 bases and J by 2 bases, with 10 bases between them. The germline V gene encodes CDR1 SGDLS and CDR2 YYNGEE. The CDR3 covers 14 residues. The library protocol tagged individual cDNA molecules with unique molecular identifiers. TCRdb reanalysed the 5' RACE reads using MiXCR and keeps one entry per CDR3 protein. The sample lists some 98,000 distinct CDR3 sequences, approximately 11% occurring once. What was sequenced was whole blood. The TCR was taken from an adult who was a healthcare worker with PCR-confirmed SARS-CoV-2 infection or an uninfected control (not recorded which). The chain employs TRBV9 and TRBJ1-3, with D unclear. CDR3 coding DNA: TGTGCCAGCAGCCTAGGACTCCCTGGAAACACCATATATTTT. This codes for CASSLGLPGNTIYF.